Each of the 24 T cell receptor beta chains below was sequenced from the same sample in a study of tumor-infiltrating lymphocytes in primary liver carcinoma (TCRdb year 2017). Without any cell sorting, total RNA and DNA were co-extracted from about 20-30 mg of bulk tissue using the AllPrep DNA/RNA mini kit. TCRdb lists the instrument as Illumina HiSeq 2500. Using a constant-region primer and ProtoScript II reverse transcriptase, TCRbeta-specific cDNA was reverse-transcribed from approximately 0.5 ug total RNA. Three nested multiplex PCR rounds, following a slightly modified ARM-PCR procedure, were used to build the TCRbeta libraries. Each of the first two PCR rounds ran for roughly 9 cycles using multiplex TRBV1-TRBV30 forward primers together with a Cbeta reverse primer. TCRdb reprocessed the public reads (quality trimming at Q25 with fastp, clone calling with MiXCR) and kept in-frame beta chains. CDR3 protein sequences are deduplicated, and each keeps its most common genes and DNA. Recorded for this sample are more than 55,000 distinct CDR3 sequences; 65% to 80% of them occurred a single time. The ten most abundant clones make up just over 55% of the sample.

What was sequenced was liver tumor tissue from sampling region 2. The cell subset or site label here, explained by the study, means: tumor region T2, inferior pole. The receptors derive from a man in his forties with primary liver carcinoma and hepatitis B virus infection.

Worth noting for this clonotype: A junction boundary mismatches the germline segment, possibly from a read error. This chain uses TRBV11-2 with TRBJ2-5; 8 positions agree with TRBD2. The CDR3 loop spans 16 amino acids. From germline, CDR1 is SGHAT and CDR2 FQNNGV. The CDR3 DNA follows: TGTGTCAGCAACCAAACTCCTGGCGGGGGGAAAAAGAGCCAGTACTTC. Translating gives CVSNQTPGGGKKSQYF. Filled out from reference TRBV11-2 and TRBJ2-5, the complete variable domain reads EAGVAQSPRYKIIEKRQSVAFWCNPISGHATLYWYQQILGQGPKLLIQFQNNGVVDDSQLPKDRFSAERLKGVDSTLKIQPAKLEDSAVYLCVSNQTPGGGKKSQYFGPGTRLLVL.

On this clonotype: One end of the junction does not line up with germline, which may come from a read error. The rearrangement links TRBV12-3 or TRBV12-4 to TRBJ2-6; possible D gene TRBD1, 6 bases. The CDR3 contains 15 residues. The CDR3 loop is CAGSFWGPGANVLTF. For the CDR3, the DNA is TGTGCCGGCAGTTTTTGGGGGCCTGGAGCCAACGTCCTGACTTTC.

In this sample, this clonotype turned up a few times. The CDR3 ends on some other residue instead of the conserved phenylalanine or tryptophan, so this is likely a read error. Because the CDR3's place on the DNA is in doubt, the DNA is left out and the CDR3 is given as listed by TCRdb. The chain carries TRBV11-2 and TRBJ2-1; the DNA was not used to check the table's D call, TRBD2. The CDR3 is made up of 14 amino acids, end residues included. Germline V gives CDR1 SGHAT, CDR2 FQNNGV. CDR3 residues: CASSLYRLVSEQLY.

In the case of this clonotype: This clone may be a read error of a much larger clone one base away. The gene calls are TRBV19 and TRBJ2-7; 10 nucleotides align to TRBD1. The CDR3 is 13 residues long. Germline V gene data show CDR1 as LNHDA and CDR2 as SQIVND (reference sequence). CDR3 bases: TGTGCCAGTGGCCGGGACAGGGGACGCGAGCACTACTTC. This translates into CASGRDRGREHYF.

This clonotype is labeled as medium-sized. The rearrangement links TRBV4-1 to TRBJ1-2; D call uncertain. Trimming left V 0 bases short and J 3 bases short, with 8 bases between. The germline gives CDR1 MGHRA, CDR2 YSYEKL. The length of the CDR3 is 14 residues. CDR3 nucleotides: TGCGCCAGCAGCCAAGATTACAGAGACTATGGCTACACCTTC. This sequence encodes CASSQDYRDYGYTF.

CDR3 coding DNA: TGCGCCAGCAGTCAGACCATTGCCCTAGAGGGTGTCACCGATACGCAGTATTTT. It is translated as CASSQTIALEGVTDTQYF. This chain joins TRBV4-1 and TRBJ2-3, with D possibly TRBD2 on 5 matching bases. The germline V gene encodes CDR1 MGHRA and CDR2 YSYEKL. The CDR3 has 18 residues. Trimming removed 6 bases from V and 6 bases from J, with 28 bases in between.

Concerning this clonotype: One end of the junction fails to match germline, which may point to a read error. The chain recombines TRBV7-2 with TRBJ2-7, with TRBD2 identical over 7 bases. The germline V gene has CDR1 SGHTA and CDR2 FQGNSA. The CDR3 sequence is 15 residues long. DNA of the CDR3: TGTGCCAGCAGCTTTTGGGGTAGCGGGTCCTACGCGCAGTACTTC. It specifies CASSFWGSGSYAQYF.

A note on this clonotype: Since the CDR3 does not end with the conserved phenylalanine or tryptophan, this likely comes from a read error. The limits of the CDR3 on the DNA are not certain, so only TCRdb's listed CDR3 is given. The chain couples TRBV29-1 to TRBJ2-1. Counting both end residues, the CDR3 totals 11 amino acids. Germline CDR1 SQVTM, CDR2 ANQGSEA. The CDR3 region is CSVESNNEEFS.

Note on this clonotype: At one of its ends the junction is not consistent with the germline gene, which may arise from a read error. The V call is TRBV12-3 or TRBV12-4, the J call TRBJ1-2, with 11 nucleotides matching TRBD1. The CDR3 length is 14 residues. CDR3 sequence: CGSLGQGANYGYTF. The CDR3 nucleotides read TGTGGCAGCCTCGGACAGGGGGCAAACTATGGCTACACCTTC.

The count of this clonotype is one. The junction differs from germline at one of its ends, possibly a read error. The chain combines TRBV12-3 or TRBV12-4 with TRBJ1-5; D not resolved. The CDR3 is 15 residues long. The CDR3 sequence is CASSLGQGSNQPQDF. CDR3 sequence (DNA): TGTGCCAGCAGCCTTGGGCAAGGAAGCAATCAGCCCCAGGATTTT.

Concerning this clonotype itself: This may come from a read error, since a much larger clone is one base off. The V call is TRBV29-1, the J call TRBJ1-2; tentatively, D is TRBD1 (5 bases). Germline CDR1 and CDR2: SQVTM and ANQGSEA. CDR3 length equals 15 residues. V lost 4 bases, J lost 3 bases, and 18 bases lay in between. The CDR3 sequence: CSVGQGWGMDYGYTF. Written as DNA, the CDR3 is TGCAGCGTTGGGCAGGGCTGGGGCATGGACTATGGCTACACCTTC.

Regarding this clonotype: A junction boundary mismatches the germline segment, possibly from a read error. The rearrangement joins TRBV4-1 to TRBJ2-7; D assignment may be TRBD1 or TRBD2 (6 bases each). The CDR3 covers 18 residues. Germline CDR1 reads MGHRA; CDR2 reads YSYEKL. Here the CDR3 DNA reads TGCACCAGCAGCCAAGATCTTTACTCGGGGGCGCAAACCTACGAGCAGTACTTC. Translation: CTSSQDLYSGAQTYEQYF.

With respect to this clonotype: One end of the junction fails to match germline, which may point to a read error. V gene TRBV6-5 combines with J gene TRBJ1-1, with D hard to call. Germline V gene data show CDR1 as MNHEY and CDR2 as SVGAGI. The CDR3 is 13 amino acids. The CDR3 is CASSSSKNTEAFF. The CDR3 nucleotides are TGTGCCAGCAGTTCCTCAAAAAACACTGAAGCCTTCTTT.

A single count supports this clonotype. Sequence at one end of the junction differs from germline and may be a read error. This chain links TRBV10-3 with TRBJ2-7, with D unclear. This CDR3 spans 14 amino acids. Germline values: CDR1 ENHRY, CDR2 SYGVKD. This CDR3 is CAISEGNLNDEQYF. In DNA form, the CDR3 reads TGTGCCATCAGTGAGGGGAATCTTAATGATGAGCAGTATTTC.

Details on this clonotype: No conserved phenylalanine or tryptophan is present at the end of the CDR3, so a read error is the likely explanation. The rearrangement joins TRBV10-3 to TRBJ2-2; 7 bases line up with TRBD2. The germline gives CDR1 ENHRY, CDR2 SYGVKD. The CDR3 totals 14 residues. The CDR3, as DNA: TGCGCCATCAGGGAGCGGGGCGACACCGGGGAGCTGTTTTCT. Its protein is CAIRERGDTGELFS.

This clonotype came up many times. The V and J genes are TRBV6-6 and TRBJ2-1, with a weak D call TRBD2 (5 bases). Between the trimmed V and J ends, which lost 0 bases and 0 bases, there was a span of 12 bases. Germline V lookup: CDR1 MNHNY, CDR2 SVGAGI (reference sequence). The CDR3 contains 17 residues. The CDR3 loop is CASSYSSVLSSYNEQFF. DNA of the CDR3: TGTGCCAGCAGTTACTCTAGCGTTCTGAGCTCCTACAATGAGCAGTTCTTC.

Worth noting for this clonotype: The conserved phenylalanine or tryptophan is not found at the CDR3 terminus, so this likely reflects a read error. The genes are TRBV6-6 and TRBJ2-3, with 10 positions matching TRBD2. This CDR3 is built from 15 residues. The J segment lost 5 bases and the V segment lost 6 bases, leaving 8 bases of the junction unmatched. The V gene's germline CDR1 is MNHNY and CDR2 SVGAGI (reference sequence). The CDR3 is CASSRASGSRDTQYY. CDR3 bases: TGTGCCAGCAGCCGAGCTAGCGGGAGTAGAGATACGCAGTATTAT.

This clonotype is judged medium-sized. The DNA of the CDR3 is TGCAGCGTCCCCCGGGTTGGACAGGGGGACTCACCCCTCCACTTT. Its translation: CSVPRVGQGDSPLHF. This chain connects TRBV29-1 to TRBJ1-6, with 10 bases that match TRBD1. This CDR3 is built from 15 residues. Germline assignment: CDR1 SQVTM and CDR2 ANQGSEA. V dropped 6 bases and J dropped 10; count of bases not matched to a gene: 12.

The DNA of the CDR3 is TGCAGCGTCGAAATGGGAGTAAGCACAGATACGCAGTATTTT. This translates into CSVEMGVSTDTQYF. The chain employs TRBV29-1 and TRBJ2-3; a possible D gene is TRBD2 (5 bases). The CDR3 runs to 14 residues. CDR1 is SQVTM, CDR2 ANQGSEA, per germline. Between the trimmed V and J ends, which lost 6 bases and 0 bases, there was a span of 13 bases.

CDR3 amino acids: CASSLVHFGELFF. CDR3 coding DNA: TGTGCCAGCAGCTTAGTACACTTCGGGGAGCTGTTTTTT. V usage is TRBV11-1 and J usage is TRBJ2-2, with D unresolved. CDR1 and CDR2 from the germline V gene are SGHAT and FQDESV (reference sequence). The length of the CDR3 is 13 residues. The ends were cut back, 1 base at V and 7 bases at J, with 7 bases in the middle. Full variable domain (remainder filled in from reference TRBV11-1 and TRBJ2-2): EAEVAQSPRYKITEKSQAVAFWCDPISGHATLYWYRQILGQGPELLVQFQDESVVDDSQLPKDRFSAERLKGVDSTLKIQPAELGDSAMYLCASSLVHFGELFFGEGSRLTVL.

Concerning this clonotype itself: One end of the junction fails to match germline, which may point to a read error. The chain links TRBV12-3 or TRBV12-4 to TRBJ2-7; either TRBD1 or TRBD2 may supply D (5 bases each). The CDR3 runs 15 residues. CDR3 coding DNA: TGTGCCAGCCGACTAAGGGGCACAAGTACCTACGAGCACTACTTC. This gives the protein CASRLRGTSTYEHYF.

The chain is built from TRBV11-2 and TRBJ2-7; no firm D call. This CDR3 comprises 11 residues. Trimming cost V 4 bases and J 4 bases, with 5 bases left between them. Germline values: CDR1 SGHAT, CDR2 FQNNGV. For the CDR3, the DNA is TGTGCCAGCAGCTACGAATACGAGCAGTACTTC. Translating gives CASSYEYEQYF.

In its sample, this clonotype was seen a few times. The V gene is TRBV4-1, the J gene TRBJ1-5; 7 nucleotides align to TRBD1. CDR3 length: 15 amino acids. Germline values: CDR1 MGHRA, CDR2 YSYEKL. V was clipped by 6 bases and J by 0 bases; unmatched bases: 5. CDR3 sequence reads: CASSQGVDSNQPQHF. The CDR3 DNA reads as TGCGCCAGCAGTCAGGGGGTCGATAGCAATCAGCCCCAGCATTTT.

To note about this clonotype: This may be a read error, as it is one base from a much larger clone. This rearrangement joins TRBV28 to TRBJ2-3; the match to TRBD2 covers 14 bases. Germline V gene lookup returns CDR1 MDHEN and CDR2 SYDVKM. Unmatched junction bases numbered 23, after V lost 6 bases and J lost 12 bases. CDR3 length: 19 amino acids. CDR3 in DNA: TGTGCCAGCAGGCCTACCGGGACTAGCGGGAGCTCCAACGCTGTATTTCAGTATTTT. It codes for CASRPTGTSGSSNAVFQYF. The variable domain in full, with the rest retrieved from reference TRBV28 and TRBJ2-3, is DVKVTQSSRYLVKRTGEKVFLECVQDMDHENMFWYRQDPGLGLRLIYFSYDVKMKEKGDIPEGYSVSREKKERFSLILESASTNQTSMYLCASRPTGTSGSSNAVFQYFGPGTRLTVL.